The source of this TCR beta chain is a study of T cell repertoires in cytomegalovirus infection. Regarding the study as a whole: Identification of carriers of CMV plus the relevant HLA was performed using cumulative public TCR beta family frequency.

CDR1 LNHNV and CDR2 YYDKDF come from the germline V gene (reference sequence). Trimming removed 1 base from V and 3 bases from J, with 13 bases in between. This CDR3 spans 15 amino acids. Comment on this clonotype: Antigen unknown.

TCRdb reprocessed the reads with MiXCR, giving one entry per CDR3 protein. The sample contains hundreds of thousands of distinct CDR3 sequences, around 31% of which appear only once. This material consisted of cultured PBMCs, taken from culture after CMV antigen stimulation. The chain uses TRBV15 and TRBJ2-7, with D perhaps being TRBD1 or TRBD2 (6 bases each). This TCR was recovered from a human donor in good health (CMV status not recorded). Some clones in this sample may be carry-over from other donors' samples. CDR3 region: CATSRVRDTLYEQYF. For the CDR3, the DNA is TGTGCCACCAGCAGAGTGCGGGACACCCTCTACGAGCAGTACTTC.